Below are 19 T cell receptor beta chains sequenced from a single sample in a study of T cells in Graves' hyperthyroidism and ophthalmopathy. From RNA transcripts, TCR beta CDR3 regions were amplified. HTBI primers were employed in a first-round RT-PCR of the TCR CDR3. Using its own MiXCR run on the multiplex PCR reads, TCRdb lists one record per CDR3 protein. The repertoire holds more than 350,000 distinct CDR3 sequences, with 13% to 15% as singletons. The sequencing sample was made of blood. The receptor set was obtained from a woman between 55 and 75 years old with Graves' ophthalmopathy.

A remark on this clonotype: A single base separates this from a much larger clone, so it may be a read error. CDR3 region: CSAGVAGGYNEQFF. The CDR3 nucleotides read TGCAGTGCTGGAGTAGCGGGAGGCTACAATGAGCAGTTCTTC. The J gene is TRBJ2-1, the V gene TRBV20-1, with TRBD2 matching 10 bases. Germline V gene data show CDR1 as DFQATT and CDR2 as SNEGSKA (reference sequence). Trimming took 5 bases from V and 3 from J; bases not matched to a gene: 4. The CDR3 runs to 14 residues.

The chain recombines TRBV29-1 with TRBJ2-5; 8 bases are a match to TRBD1. Trimming at V came to 8 bases and at J to 4 bases, leaving 6 bases not matched to a gene. The CDR3 loop spans 12 amino acids. Germline V lookup: CDR1 SQVTM, CDR2 ANQGSEA. CDR3 sequence reads: CSTQGARETQYF. The CDR3 DNA reads as TGCAGCACTCAGGGGGCCCGAGAGACCCAGTACTTC. The entire variable domain, with the rest obtained from reference TRBV29-1 and TRBJ2-5, is as follows: SAVISQKPSRDICQRGTSLTIQCQVDSQVTMMFWYRQQPGQSLTLIATANQGSEATYESGFVIDKFPISRPNLTFSTLTVSNMSPEDSSIYLCSTQGARETQYFGPGTRLLVL.

This clonotype was picked up many times. The V call is TRBV2, the J call TRBJ1-6, with D maybe TRBD1 (6 bases). CDR1 SNHLY and CDR2 FYNNEI come from the germline V gene. V gave up 3 bases and J gave up 6 bases, with 9 bases separating them. This CDR3 spans 14 amino acids. The CDR3 sequence is CASSDRGGNSPLHF. The CDR3, as DNA: TGTGCCAGCAGTGACAGGGGCGGTAATTCACCCCTCCACTTT.

Note on this clonotype: A much larger clone differs from this one at a single base, so this may be a read error. The genes are TRBV28 and TRBJ2-5; a weak D match, TRBD2 (5 bases). Trimming cost V 7 bases and J 5 bases, with 11 bases left between them. CDR1 is MDHEN, CDR2 SYDVKM, per germline. CDR3 length equals 12 residues. The CDR3 nucleotides read TGTGCCAGCATCACTAGGCGGGAGACCCAGTACTTC. Residues: CASITRRETQYF.

The chain uses TRBV5-1 and TRBJ2-1; D is tentatively TRBD1 or TRBD2 (6 bases each). This CDR3 has 13 residues. Trimming left V 4 bases short and J 8 bases short, with 13 bases between. Germline V lookup: CDR1 SGHRS, CDR2 YFSETQ. CDR3 nucleotides: TGCGCCAGCAGCAGTAGGGGGGCGGATGAGCAGTTCTTC. Protein: CASSSRGADEQFF. The complete variable domain, with remaining parts taken from reference TRBV5-1 and TRBJ2-1, reads KAGVTQTPRYLIKTRGQQVTLSCSPISGHRSVSWYQQTPGQGLQFLFEYFSETQRNKGNFPGRFSGRQFSNSRSEMNVSTLELGDSALYLCASSSRGADEQFFGPGTRLTVL.

DNA of the CDR3: TGTGCCAGCTCAGCTATCACAGATACGCAGTATTTT. Protein product: CASSAITDTQYF. The chain links TRBV6-2 or TRBV6-3 to TRBJ2-3; D ambiguous. The CDR3 length is 12 residues. V was cut by 8 bases and J by 2 bases, with 8 bases left in between. Germline V gene sequence: CDR1 MNHEY, CDR2 SVGEGT.

This clonotype has a handful of counts. The rearrangement links TRBV7-2 to TRBJ2-1; 7 nucleotides align to TRBD2. This CDR3 is 14 amino acids long. V lost 1 base to trimming and J lost 6 bases; unmatched junction nucleotides: 3. Looked up from germline, CDR1 is SGHTA and CDR2 is FQGNSA. This CDR3 is CASSLEGGGNEQFF. The CDR3 nucleotides are TGTGCCAGCAGCTTAGAGGGCGGGGGCAATGAGCAGTTCTTC.

The gene calls are TRBV19 and TRBJ2-2; D is possibly TRBD2 (5 bases). In germline, CDR1 is LNHDA, CDR2 SQIVND (reference sequence). Trimming removed 5 bases from V and 6 bases from J, with 10 bases in between. This CDR3 contains 13 residues. CDR3 nucleotides: TGTGCCAGTAGTTCCTGGACTGCCGGGGAGCTGTTTTTT. Protein sequence: CASSSWTAGELFF.

Ten or more counts support this clonotype. This chain connects TRBV18 to TRBJ2-3, with 9 bases fitting TRBD2. Per germline, CDR1 KGHSH and CDR2 LQKENI. Trimming cost V 7 bases and J 2 bases; bases outside gene matches: 7. The CDR3 extends over 15 amino acids. CDR3 sequence (DNA): TGTGCCAGCTGCCAAGTAGCGGGAGCCACAGATACGCAGTATTTT. Its protein is CASCQVAGATDTQYF.

This clonotype was observed a handful of times. The gene calls are TRBV11-2 and TRBJ2-3; TRBD1 matches at 9 bases. Germline lookup yields CDR1 SGHAT and CDR2 FQNNGV. The CDR3 extends over 14 amino acids. V lost 6 bases to trimming and J lost 6 bases; unmatched junction nucleotides: 7. Written as DNA, the CDR3 is TGTGCCAGCAGTATCCCGGGACAGGGCGATACGCAGTATTTT. This codes for CASSIPGQGDTQYF.

This clonotype was picked up many times. The junction and the germline gene differ at one end; a read error may be behind it. The rearrangement joins TRBV12-3 or TRBV12-4 to TRBJ2-7; D uncertain. The CDR3 consists of 15 residues. The CDR3 DNA follows: TGTACCAGCAGTTTGGCCTCCCGCCTTGCCTACGAGCAGTACTTC. It codes for CTSSLASRLAYEQYF.

J is TRBJ1-1 and V is TRBV6-2 or TRBV6-3; no firm D call. Trimming shortened V by 6 bases and J by 5 bases, and 16 bases separated the two germline ends. The germline gives CDR1 MNHEY, CDR2 SVGEGT. This CDR3 contains 14 residues. The DNA of the CDR3 is TGTGCCAGCAGGGTAGACGGCAGCGGAACTGAAGCTTTCTTT. Translated, it gives CASRVDGSGTEAFF.

This clonotype has a count of ten or more. Here the CDR3 reads CASSTTDGLNQPQHF. CDR3 coding DNA: TGTGCCAGCAGCACGACCGACGGACTCAATCAGCCCCAGCATTTT. The chain links TRBV3-1 to TRBJ1-5; D not resolved. Trimming stripped 5 bases from V and 3 bases from J, with 14 bases between. Germline V gene sequence: CDR1 LGHDT, CDR2 YNNKEL (reference sequence). CDR3 length equals 15 residues.

This clonotype was observed a handful of times. This sequence joins TRBV12-3 or TRBV12-4 and TRBJ2-1; no clear D gene. The V end lost 2 bases, the J end lost 9 bases, and 11 bases lay between the germline ends. The CDR3 totals 13 residues. This CDR3 is CASSLWGSGEQFF. DNA for the CDR3: TGTGCCAGCAGTTTATGGGGTTCGGGTGAGCAGTTCTTC.

This clonotype was detected many times. The chain has TRBV20-1 and TRBJ2-7; 8 positions agree with TRBD2. The CDR3 covers 12 residues. With V trimmed by 4 bases and J by 5 bases, 4 bases remained unmatched. CDR1 DFQATT and CDR2 SNEGSKA come from the germline V gene (reference sequence). The CDR3 loop is CSAIREGDEQYF. The CDR3 nucleotides read TGCAGTGCTATTCGGGAGGGTGACGAGCAGTACTTC.

A few counts support this clonotype. The V and J genes are TRBV19 and TRBJ2-7, with 9 bases aligning to TRBD2. Germline loops: CDR1 LNHDA, CDR2 SQIVND (reference sequence). This CDR3 is 16 amino acids long. V was pared by 3 bases and J by 5 bases, with 11 bases of the junction left unmatched. This CDR3 is CASSIGETSGPHEQYF. The CDR3 bases are TGTGCCAGTAGTATCGGGGAAACTAGCGGGCCTCACGAGCAGTACTTC.

This clonotype was seen many times. This chain links TRBV2 with TRBJ2-1, with D unclear. The CDR3 extends over 12 amino acids. V lost 4 bases to trimming and J lost 10 bases, with 11 bases between them. CDR1 is SNHLY, CDR2 FYNNEI, per germline. CDR3 nucleotides: TGTGCCAGCAGTGGGACGCTGGAGGAGCAGTTCTTC. Translation gives CASSGTLEEQFF.

This clonotype was counted at least ten times. In DNA, the CDR3 is TGTGCCAGCAGTTTTAGATCCGGTATGAACACTGAAGCTTTCTTT. Translating gives CASSFRSGMNTEAFF. The V gene is TRBV12-3 or TRBV12-4, the J gene TRBJ1-1, with D uncertain. The CDR3 consists of 15 residues. Deletions cut 3 bases from V and 0 bases from J, with 11 bases between.

This clonotype was recorded many times. The J gene is TRBJ2-7, the V gene TRBV6-1; TRBD1 aligns across 9 bases. The V segment lost 6 bases and the J segment 3 bases; nucleotides outside the gene matches: 9. Germline V lookup: CDR1 MNHNS, CDR2 SASEGT. This CDR3 contains 15 residues. As DNA, the CDR3 is TGTGCCAGCAGGGGGAAAGACAGGGGGGTCTACGAGCAGTACTTC. It yields the protein CASRGKDRGVYEQYF.